What follows are 10 T cell receptor beta chains derived from one specimen sequenced in a study of blood T cell repertoires in COVID-19. Assay: immunoSEQ multiplex PCR; the TCRdb copy retains only in-frame clones and omits some. The table records around 200,000 clones, 80% to 90% of them present only once. The material sequenced was peripheral blood. The receptors stem from a woman over 75 with active or convalescent COVID-19.

The chain uses TRBV24-1 and TRBJ2-2; D remains unclear. Trimming stripped 0 bases from V and 1 base from J, with 5 bases between. CDR1 KGHDR and CDR2 SFDVKD come from the germline V gene. The CDR3 has 15 residues. The CDR3 DNA sequence: TGTGCCACCAGTGATTTGAGACAGAACACCGGGGAGCTGTTTTTT. Protein product: CATSDLRQNTGELFF.

This chain connects TRBV4-1 to TRBJ1-3; the D is unclear. V shed 4 bases and J shed 0 bases, with 10 bases lying between them. Per the germline V gene, CDR1 is MGHRA and CDR2 is YSYEKL. The CDR3 loop spans 15 amino acids. The CDR3 sequence: CASSPAEYSGNTIYF. CDR3 sequence (DNA): TGCGCCAGCAGCCCTGCGGAATACTCTGGAAACACCATATATTTT.

J is TRBJ2-7 and V is TRBV7-2; 7 nucleotides agree with TRBD1. Germline assignment: CDR1 SGHTA and CDR2 FQGNSA. V trimming: 7 bases; J trimming: 2 bases; junction bases outside the gene matches: 8. CDR3 size: 14 residues. CDR3 region: CASTSGRGTYEQYF. The CDR3 region has the DNA TGTGCCAGCACCAGTGGCAGGGGGACCTACGAGCAGTACTTC. The full variable domain, rest sourced from reference TRBV7-2 and TRBJ2-7, is GAGVSQSPSNKVTEKGKDVELRCDPISGHTALYWYRQSLGQGLEFLIYFQGNSAPDKSGLPSDRFSAERTGGSVSTLTIQRTQQEDSAVYLCASTSGRGTYEQYFGPGTRLTVT.

The chain links TRBV5-1 to TRBJ2-1, with D tentatively TRBD2 (5 bases). Germline V gene sequence: CDR1 SGHRS, CDR2 YFSETQ. V lost 0 bases and J lost 6, with 13 bases in between. The length of the CDR3 is 15 residues. CDR3 DNA: TGCGCCAGCAGCTTGGCCCCTAGCCGGACCAATGAGCAGTTCTTC. It yields the protein CASSLAPSRTNEQFF.

This clone was detected only a few times. The chain recombines TRBV6-2 or TRBV6-3 with TRBJ2-3, with 12 bases lining up with TRBD2. This CDR3 has 16 amino acids. Trimming cost V 5 bases and J 5 bases; bases outside gene matches: 8. Germline CDR1 MNHEY, CDR2 SVGEGT. This CDR3 is CASSPLTSGSGDTQYF. The CDR3 DNA reads as TGTGCCAGCAGTCCGCTGACTAGCGGGAGTGGAGATACGCAGTATTTT.

The chain joins TRBV18 to TRBJ2-6; 7 bases map to TRBD1. The CDR3 totals 18 residues. Germline values: CDR1 KGHSH, CDR2 LQKENI. V was clipped by 6 bases and J by 4 bases; unmatched bases: 15. The CDR3 coding sequence is TGTGCCAGCTCTCAAAAGTTTTTACAGGGGCTGGGGGCCAACGTCCTGACTTTC. It specifies CASSQKFLQGLGANVLTF.

For the CDR3, the DNA is TGTGCCATCAGGCAGACTAGCGGGGACAATGAGCAGTTCTTC. This translates into CAIRQTSGDNEQFF. V gene TRBV10-3 combines with J gene TRBJ2-1, with 11 nucleotides matching TRBD2. The CDR3 contains 14 residues. Trimming at V came to 6 bases and at J to 5 bases, leaving 3 bases not matched to a gene. CDR1 is ENHRY and CDR2 is SYGVKD in the germline V gene.

The chain recombines TRBV5-4 with TRBJ2-1; 7 bases agree with TRBD2. The germline V gene has CDR1 SGHNT and CDR2 YYREEE (reference sequence). The CDR3 spans 15 residues. V gave up 2 bases and J gave up 5 bases; unmatched junction bases: 7. The DNA of the CDR3 is TGTGCCAGCAGCTTTGGGGGAGGGTCCCACAATGAGCAGTTCTTC. Its protein product is CASSFGGGSHNEQFF.

This clone was found once. This chain links TRBV29-1 with TRBJ2-7; 7 bases match TRBD1. The CDR3 consists of 12 residues. The germline CDR1 and CDR2 sequences are SQVTM and ANQGSEA. The trim removed 2 bases at V and 5 bases at J, leaving 3 bases unmatched. The CDR3 sequence is CSVERGRNEQYF. CDR3 bases: TGCAGCGTTGAAAGGGGGCGTAACGAGCAGTACTTC.

The V and J genes are TRBV5-1 and TRBJ1-6; weak D call: TRBD1 (6 bases). V lost 3 bases to trimming and J lost 13 bases, with 17 bases between them. Germline V gives CDR1 SGHRS, CDR2 YFSETQ. This CDR3 comprises 14 residues. The CDR3 bases are TGCGCCAGCAGCTCCGGTGAGGGGGTAAGGCCCCTCCACTTT. Amino acid sequence: CASSSGEGVRPLHF.